The 18 T cell receptor beta chains presented below share a single source sample, sequenced in a study of CD8 T cells in Susac syndrome. It was with random hexamers that about 0.45 to 1 ug RNA was reverse transcribed. MiXCR was run by TCRdb on the immunoSEQ multiplex PCR reads, yielding one entry per CDR3 protein. The sample lists approximately 150,000 distinct CDR3 sequences, 90% to 95% occurring once. What was sequenced was CD4+ T cells from PBMCs. These receptors were obtained from a human donor with multiple sclerosis.

The gene calls are TRBV28 and TRBJ2-7; D remains unclear. CDR3 length: 14 residues. With 5 bases removed from V and 0 bases from J, the gap between germline ends came to 11 bases. Looked up from germline, CDR1 is MDHEN and CDR2 is SYDVKM. CDR3 in amino acids: CASSPGASSYEQYF. The CDR3 coding sequence is TGTGCCAGCAGTCCCGGCGCGTCCTCCTACGAGCAGTACTTC. The variable domain in full, with the rest retrieved from reference TRBV28 and TRBJ2-7, is DVKVTQSSRYLVKRTGEKVFLECVQDMDHENMFWYRQDPGLGLRLIYFSYDVKMKEKGDIPEGYSVSREKKERFSLILESASTNQTSMYLCASSPGASSYEQYFGPGTRLTVT.

The V and J genes are TRBV6-6 and TRBJ2-3; D could derive from TRBD1 or TRBD2 (5 bases each). V was pared by 2 bases and J by 2 bases, with 11 bases between. CDR1 is MNHNY and CDR2 is SVGAGI in the germline V gene (reference sequence). The CDR3 totals 15 residues. The DNA for the CDR3 is TGTGCCAGCAGTTACCGGGACGGGATCACAGATACGCAGTATTTT. It yields the protein CASSYRDGITDTQYF.

This clonotype was seen only a few times. V is TRBV6-6 and J is TRBJ1-1; D is ambiguous. Trimming left V 6 bases short and J 1 base short, with 3 bases between. Looked up from germline, CDR1 is MNHNY and CDR2 is SVGAGI (reference sequence). There are 11 residues in the CDR3. CDR3 in DNA: TGTGCCAGCAGGCAGAACACTGAAGCTTTCTTT. Amino acid sequence: CASRQNTEAFF.

CDR3 amino acids: CSARTGGQNYGYTF. In nucleotides, the CDR3 is TGCAGTGCTAGAACCGGGGGACAGAACTATGGCTACACCTTC. The chain links TRBV20-1 to TRBJ1-2, with 7 nucleotides matching TRBD1. The CDR3 is made up of 14 amino acids. Trimming removed 2 bases from V and 2 bases from J; junction bases left unmatched: 5. CDR1 is DFQATT, CDR2 SNEGSKA, per germline (reference sequence).

The chain carries TRBV5-1 and TRBJ2-7, with D maybe TRBD1 (6 bases). The germline V gene has CDR1 SGHRS and CDR2 YFSETQ. The CDR3 extends over 12 amino acids. V was pared by 4 bases and J by 5 bases, with 10 bases between. CDR3 sequence reads: CASSGRDNEQYF. For the CDR3, the DNA is TGCGCCAGCAGCGGCCGGGACAACGAGCAGTACTTC.

The chain is built from TRBV5-1 and TRBJ1-3; D is possibly TRBD1 (5 bases). In germline, CDR1 is SGHRS, CDR2 YFSETQ. Trimming pared 4 bases from V and 0 bases from J, leaving 14 bases between. The length of the CDR3 is 16 residues. The DNA of the CDR3 is TGCGCCAGCAGCCCCGGGGCAGGAGCCTCTGGAAACACCATATATTTT. Translation: CASSPGAGASGNTIYF.

CDR3 bases: TGCGCCAGCAGCTCCATTAGCGGGATAGGGGTAGAGACCCAGTACTTC. This sequence encodes CASSSISGIGVETQYF. This chain connects TRBV5-1 to TRBJ2-5, with 8 bases lining up with TRBD2. J was trimmed by 4 bases and V by 3 bases; bases with no gene match: 11. The CDR3 loop spans 16 amino acids. In germline, CDR1 is SGHRS, CDR2 YFSETQ.

Notes on this clonotype: The conserved final phenylalanine or tryptophan is absent from the CDR3, which likely points to a read error. The CDR3 sequence: CASSLEPGSYEQYL. For the CDR3, the DNA is TGCGCCAGCAGCTTGGAGCCAGGATCCTACGAGCAGTACCTC. V is TRBV5-1 and J is TRBJ2-7; no firm D call. CDR1 SGHRS and CDR2 YFSETQ come from the germline V gene. The V end lost 0 bases, the J end lost 1 base, and 8 bases lay between the germline ends. The CDR3 is made up of 14 amino acids.

J is TRBJ2-3 and V is TRBV29-1; 13 nucleotides align to TRBD2. Germline V gives CDR1 SQVTM, CDR2 ANQGSEA. This CDR3 contains 15 residues. The V gene end was trimmed by 6 bases and the J gene end by 2 bases; junction bases not matched to a gene: 5. The CDR3 sequence: CSVRGLAGITDTQYF. The CDR3 DNA is TGCAGCGTGAGGGGACTAGCGGGAATCACAGATACGCAGTATTTT.

V gene TRBV29-1 combines with J gene TRBJ1-1; the D gene is possibly TRBD1 (5 bases). The V end was cut by 0 bases, the J end by 1 base, with 9 bases between. Germline CDR1 SQVTM, CDR2 ANQGSEA. The CDR3 is 14 residues long. Here the CDR3 DNA reads TGCAGCGTTGAAGAGTCAGGGAGGAACACTGAAGCTTTCTTT. Its translation is CSVEESGRNTEAFF.

V is TRBV18 and J is TRBJ2-1; no reliable D call. The CDR3 is made up of 13 amino acids. The germline V and J ends were trimmed by 5 bases and 7 bases, with 12 bases remaining between them. The germline gives CDR1 KGHSH, CDR2 LQKENI. The chain's CDR3 is CASSFAILNEQFF. The CDR3 nucleotides read TGTGCCAGCTCATTTGCTATCCTTAATGAGCAGTTCTTC.

V is TRBV7-2 and J is TRBJ2-2; 10 nucleotides match TRBD1. V shed 5 bases, J shed 7 bases, and the junction held 16 bases outside the gene matches. Germline V lookup: CDR1 SGHTA, CDR2 FQGNSA. This CDR3 is built from 18 residues. The CDR3 DNA reads as TGTGCCAGCAGCCCACGAGGAATGGGGACAGGGGTTAACGGGGAGCTGTTTTTT. It encodes CASSPRGMGTGVNGELFF.

The rearrangement uses TRBV4-2 and TRBJ2-3; 8 nucleotides line up with TRBD2. The CDR3 is 14 residues long. From germline, CDR1 is LGHNA and CDR2 YNFKEQ. V trimming: 6 bases; J trimming: 10 bases; junction bases outside the gene matches: 12. CDR3 DNA: TGTGCCAGCAGTACCAGAGCGGGGGCGGGTTCGCAGTATTTT. It yields the protein CASSTRAGAGSQYF.

This rearrangement joins TRBV9 to TRBJ1-5; D is uncertain. Germline assignment: CDR1 SGDLS and CDR2 YYNGEE. V was cut by 4 bases and J by 1 base, with 12 bases left in between. The length of the CDR3 is 15 residues. CDR3 loop: CASSLGAESNQPQHF. The CDR3 coding sequence is TGTGCCAGCAGCCTCGGTGCGGAGAGCAATCAGCCCCAGCATTTT.

This clonotype was observed once. The chain carries TRBV5-6 and TRBJ1-5; tentatively, D is TRBD1 (5 bases). Deletions cut 5 bases from V and 0 bases from J, with 18 bases between. The CDR3 runs 17 residues. Germline CDR1 is SGHDT and CDR2 is YYEEEE. The chain's CDR3 is CASRAWEGPYSNQPQHF. The DNA of the CDR3 is TGTGCCAGCAGGGCGTGGGAGGGGCCCTATAGCAATCAGCCCCAGCATTTT.

The chain links TRBV2 to TRBJ2-1; the D is unclear. Deletions cut 7 bases from V and 3 bases from J, with 13 bases between. The CDR3 totals 14 residues. The V gene's germline CDR1 is SNHLY and CDR2 FYNNEI. Here the CDR3 DNA reads TGTGCCAGCAATATAAAGGGTAACTACAATGAGCAGTTCTTC. It is translated as CASNIKGNYNEQFF.

V gene TRBV3-1 combines with J gene TRBJ2-7, with 14 nucleotides matching TRBD2. The CDR3 has 18 residues. Germline V gene lookup returns CDR1 LGHDT and CDR2 YNNKEL (reference sequence). After removal of 1 base from V and 0 bases from J, the junction contained 5 bases not matched to a gene. The CDR3 DNA is TGTGCCAGCAGCCAAGGACTAGCGGGAGGGCCGAGCTCCTACGAGCAGTACTTC. Protein: CASSQGLAGGPSSYEQYF.

V and J are TRBV5-4 and TRBJ2-5; D assignment may be TRBD1 or TRBD2 (7 bases each). The CDR3 is 15 amino acids. Trimming left V 6 bases short and J 4 bases short, with 19 bases between. Germline V lookup: CDR1 SGHNT, CDR2 YYREEE (reference sequence). CDR3 region: CASIRQGGGGETQYF. The CDR3 DNA follows: TGTGCCAGCATCAGACAGGGTGGCGGGGGAGAGACCCAGTACTTC.